Sequencing of this T cell receptor (beta chain) was carried out in a study of kidney transplant recipient with SARS-CoV-2 infection. In TCRdb, the reads were re-called with MiXCR into one record per CDR3 protein. Of 200,000 to 300,000 distinct CDR3 sequences detected, around 26% appear once; the ten largest clones hold roughly 7%. Concerning this clonotype: This clone may be a read error of a much larger clone one base away.

The trim removed 8 bases at V and 3 bases at J, leaving 5 bases unmatched. The CDR3 length is 13 residues. Germline loops: CDR1 ENHRY, CDR2 SYGVKD. Material: a blood sample, obtained at baseline and between days 110 and 120 from a kidney transplant recipient. The V gene is TRBV10-3, the J gene TRBJ2-3, with 7 bases identical to TRBD2. This receptor was identified in a young adult male patient who had COVID-19 and was a kidney transplant recipient. Some T cells may be provided by the graft donor. CDR3 in DNA: TGTGCCATCGGATGGGAGGGTACAGATACGCAGTATTTT. As protein: CAIGWEGTDTQYF.